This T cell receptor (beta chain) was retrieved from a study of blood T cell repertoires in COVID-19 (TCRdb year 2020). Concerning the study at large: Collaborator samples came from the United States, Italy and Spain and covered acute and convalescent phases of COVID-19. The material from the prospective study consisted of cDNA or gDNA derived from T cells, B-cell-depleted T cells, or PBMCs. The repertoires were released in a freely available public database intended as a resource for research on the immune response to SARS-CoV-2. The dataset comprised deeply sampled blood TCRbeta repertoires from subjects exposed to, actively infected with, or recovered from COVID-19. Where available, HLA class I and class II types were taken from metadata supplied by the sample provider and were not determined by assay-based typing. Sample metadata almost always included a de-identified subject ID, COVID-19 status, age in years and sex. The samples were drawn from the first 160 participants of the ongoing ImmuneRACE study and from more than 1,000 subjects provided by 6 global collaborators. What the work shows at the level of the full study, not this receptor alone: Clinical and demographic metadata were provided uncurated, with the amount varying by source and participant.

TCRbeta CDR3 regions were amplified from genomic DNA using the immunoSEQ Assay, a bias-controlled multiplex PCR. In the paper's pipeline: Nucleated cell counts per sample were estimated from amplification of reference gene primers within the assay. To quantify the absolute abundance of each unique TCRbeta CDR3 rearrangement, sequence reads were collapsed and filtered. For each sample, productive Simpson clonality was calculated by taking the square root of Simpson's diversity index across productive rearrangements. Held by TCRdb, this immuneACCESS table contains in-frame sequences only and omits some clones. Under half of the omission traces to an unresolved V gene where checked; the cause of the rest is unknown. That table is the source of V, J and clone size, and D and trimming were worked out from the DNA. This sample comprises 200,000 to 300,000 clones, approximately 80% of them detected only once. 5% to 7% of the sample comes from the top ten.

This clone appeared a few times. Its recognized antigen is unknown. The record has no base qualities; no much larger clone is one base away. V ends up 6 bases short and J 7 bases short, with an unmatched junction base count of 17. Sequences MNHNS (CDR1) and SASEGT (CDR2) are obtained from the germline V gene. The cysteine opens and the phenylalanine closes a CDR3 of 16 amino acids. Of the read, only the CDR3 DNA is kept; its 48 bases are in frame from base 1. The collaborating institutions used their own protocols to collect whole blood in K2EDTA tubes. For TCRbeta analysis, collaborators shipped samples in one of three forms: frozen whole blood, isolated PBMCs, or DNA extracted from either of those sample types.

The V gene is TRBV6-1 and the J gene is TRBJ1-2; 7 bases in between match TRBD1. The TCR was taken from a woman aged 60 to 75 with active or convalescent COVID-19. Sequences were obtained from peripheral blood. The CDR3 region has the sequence CASSENQGTVVVGYTF. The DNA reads TGTGCCAGCAGCGAAAACCAAGGGACAGTGGTGGTTGGCTACACCTTC.